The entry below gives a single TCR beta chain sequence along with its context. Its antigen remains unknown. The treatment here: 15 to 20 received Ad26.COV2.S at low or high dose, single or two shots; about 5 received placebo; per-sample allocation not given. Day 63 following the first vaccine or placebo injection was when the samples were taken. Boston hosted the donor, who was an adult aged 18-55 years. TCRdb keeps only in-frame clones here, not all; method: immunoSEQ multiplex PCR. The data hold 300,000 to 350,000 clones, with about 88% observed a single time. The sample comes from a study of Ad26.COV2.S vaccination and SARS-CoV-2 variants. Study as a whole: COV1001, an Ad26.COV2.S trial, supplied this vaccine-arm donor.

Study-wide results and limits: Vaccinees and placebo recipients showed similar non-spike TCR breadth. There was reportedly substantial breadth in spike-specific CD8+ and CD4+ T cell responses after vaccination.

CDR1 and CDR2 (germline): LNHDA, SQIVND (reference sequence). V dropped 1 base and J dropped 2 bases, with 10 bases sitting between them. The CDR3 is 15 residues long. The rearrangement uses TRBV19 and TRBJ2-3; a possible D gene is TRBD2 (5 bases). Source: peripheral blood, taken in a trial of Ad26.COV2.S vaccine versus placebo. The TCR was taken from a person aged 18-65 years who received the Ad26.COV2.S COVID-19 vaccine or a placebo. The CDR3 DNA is TGTGCCAGTAGTATAGTTCGGGGATACACAGATACGCAGTATTTT. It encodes CASSIVRGYTDTQYF.